The sample holds a few counts of the clone carrying this T cell receptor beta chain. This sample stems from a study of T-cell reconstitution after alpha-beta-depleted transplantation in children. Unique molecular identifiers were used in preparing the TCRbeta library. One entry per CDR3 protein, called by TCRdb with MiXCR from the PCR reads. The table shows about 1,000,000 distinct CDR3 sequences, with about 26% occurring only once. The germline V gene has CDR1 SGHRS and CDR2 YFSETQ. The CDR3 is 16 residues long. Trimming at V came to 2 bases and at J to 5 bases, leaving 11 bases not matched to a gene.

The chain recombines TRBV5-1 with TRBJ2-5; TRBD1 matches 8 bases. The material was PBMCs, mostly from graft donor cells, obtained 360 days after TCRalphabeta/CD19-depleted stem cell transplant. This TCR was sampled from a boy less than two years old who had a stem cell transplant for SCID, so the T cells may come from the graft donor. CDR3 region: CASSFRGQGAIETQYF. The CDR3, as DNA: TGCGCCAGCAGCTTTAGAGGACAGGGTGCAATTGAGACCCAGTACTTC.